Each of the 20 T cell receptor beta chains below was sequenced from the same sample in a study of shared clonotypes between healthy human individuals. TCRdb's copy holds only in-frame clones and misses some; the assay was immunoSEQ multiplex PCR. The data show about 1 million clones, around 74% seen once. The specimen was memory CD4+ T cells sorted from blood. The sample's subset: CD45RA-negative fraction. These receptors were collected from a man between 18 and 29 years old in good health.

The chain has TRBV30 and TRBJ2-7, with TRBD1 matching over 10 bases. The germline V gene encodes CDR1 GTSNPN and CDR2 SVGIG (reference sequence). The CDR3 totals 12 residues. After removal of 4 bases from V and 9 bases from J, the junction contained 6 bases not matched to a gene. The CDR3 DNA follows: TGTGCCTGGATCACGACAGGGGGCTGGCAGTACTTC. Encoded protein: CAWITTGGWQYF. The entire variable domain, with the rest obtained from reference TRBV30 and TRBJ2-7, is as follows: SQTIHQWPATLVQPVGSPLSLECTVEGTSNPNLYWYRQAAGRGLQLLFYSVGIGQISSEVPQNLSASRPQDRQFILSSKKLLLSDSGFYLCAWITTGGWQYFGPGTRLTVT.

This chain uses TRBV5-1 with TRBJ2-1; D may be TRBD2 (5 bases). Germline V CDR1 and CDR2: SGHRS, YFSETQ. The CDR3 covers 13 residues. Trimming removed 5 bases at V and 5 bases at J, with 11 bases between. The CDR3, as DNA: TGCGCCAGCAGGTGGAAACTAGACAATGAGCAGTTCTTC. Translated: CASRWKLDNEQFF.

This clone was detected only once. The genes are TRBV7-2 and TRBJ2-3; 12 nucleotides align to TRBD2. The V gene end was trimmed by 4 bases and the J gene end by 4 bases; junction bases not matched to a gene: 6. Germline assignment: CDR1 SGHTA and CDR2 FQGNSA. This CDR3 region has 16 residues. The CDR3 here is CASSSGLAGFSDTQYF. The DNA of the CDR3 is TGTGCCAGCAGCTCAGGACTAGCGGGATTTTCAGATACGCAGTATTTT. Combining the CDR3 with reference TRBV7-2 and TRBJ2-3 gives the whole variable domain GAGVSQSPSNKVTEKGKDVELRCDPISGHTALYWYRQSLGQGLEFLIYFQGNSAPDKSGLPSDRFSAERTGGSVSTLTIQRTQQEDSAVYLCASSSGLAGFSDTQYFGPGTRLTVL.

A word on this clone: Relative to the germline gene, one junction end is altered; a read error may explain this. The chain uses TRBV7-2 and TRBJ2-5; D unresolved. The CDR3 runs to 12 residues. Germline V lookup: CDR1 SGHTA, CDR2 FQGNSA. The CDR3 here is CATSSLMKTQYF. The CDR3 bases are TGTGCCACCAGCTCTCTCATGAAGACCCAGTACTTC.

This clone was observed a handful of times. The chain couples TRBV11-3 to TRBJ2-3; 7 bases are a match to TRBD1. CDR1 and CDR2 from the germline V gene are SGHNT and YENEEA. This CDR3 contains 15 residues. With 1 base clipped from V and 4 bases from J, the junction kept 5 bases outside the gene matches. CDR3 DNA sequence: TGTGCCAGCAGCTTAGGACAGGGAAAATCAGATACGCAGTATTTT. Encoded protein: CASSLGQGKSDTQYF.

This clone was counted once. The V gene is TRBV4-3, the J gene TRBJ1-3; no clear D. Per the germline V gene, CDR1 is LGHNA and CDR2 is YSLEER. V lost 0 bases, J lost 4 bases, and 10 bases lay in between. The CDR3 runs to 15 residues. The chain's CDR3 is CASSQDSMGGNTIYF. The CDR3 bases are TGCGCCAGCAGCCAAGATTCGATGGGGGGAAACACCATATATTTT.

J is TRBJ2-7 and V is TRBV4-1; TRBD2 aligns across 8 bases. The CDR3 runs to 15 residues. With 1 base clipped from V and 3 bases from J, the junction kept 5 bases outside the gene matches. Per the germline V gene, CDR1 is MGHRA and CDR2 is YSYEKL. This CDR3 is CASSQGAGAFYEQYF. CDR3 in DNA: TGCGCCAGCAGCCAAGGAGCGGGGGCCTTCTACGAGCAGTACTTC.

V usage is TRBV10-3 and J usage is TRBJ2-7; D is undetermined. Trimming shortened V by 0 bases and J by 6 bases, and 12 bases separated the two germline ends. This CDR3 region has 14 residues. Germline CDR1 ENHRY, CDR2 SYGVKD. The CDR3 sequence is CAISESSGLSEQYF. The CDR3 DNA reads as TGTGCCATCAGTGAGTCTAGTGGCCTCAGCGAGCAGTACTTC.

The chain couples TRBV7-2 to TRBJ2-7, with 8 bases aligning to TRBD1. This CDR3 has 15 amino acids. Trimming cost V 5 bases and J 3 bases; bases outside gene matches: 9. Germline CDR1 is SGHTA and CDR2 is FQGNSA. The CDR3: CASSNDRGPLYEQYF. The CDR3 nucleotides are TGTGCCAGCAGCAATGACAGGGGTCCCCTCTACGAGCAGTACTTC.

This chain links TRBV29-1 with TRBJ1-2; TRBD1 agrees at 7 bases. CDR1 and CDR2 from the germline V gene are SQVTM and ANQGSEA. V lost 7 bases and J lost 4; bases outside the gene matches: 12. The CDR3 sequence is 14 residues long. The CDR3 reads CSASSTGDGYGYTF. Written as DNA, the CDR3 is TGCAGCGCATCCTCAACAGGGGACGGCTATGGCTACACCTTC.

The rearrangement uses TRBV7-8 and TRBJ2-7, with D perhaps matching TRBD1 (6 bases). The germline CDR1 and CDR2 sequences are SGHVS and FQNEAQ. The CDR3 consists of 13 residues. The germline V and J ends were trimmed by 5 bases and 2 bases, with 10 bases remaining between them. The chain's CDR3 is CASSKGQAYEQYF. The CDR3 DNA reads as TGTGCCAGCAGCAAGGGACAAGCCTACGAGCAGTACTTC.

The rearrangement joins TRBV7-8 to TRBJ2-5; 12 bases align to TRBD2. Germline-derived CDR1 and CDR2 are SGHVS and FQNEAQ. Trimming removed 1 base from V and 5 bases from J; junction bases left unmatched: 5. This CDR3 comprises 16 residues. The CDR3 loop reads CASSLGLAGERETQYF. The CDR3 region has the DNA TGTGCCAGCAGCTTAGGACTAGCGGGAGAGCGGGAGACCCAGTACTTC.

The rearrangement joins TRBV5-1 to TRBJ1-6; no definite D call. Germline V gene lookup returns CDR1 SGHRS and CDR2 YFSETQ. Between the trimmed V and J ends, which lost 4 bases and 6 bases, there was a span of 14 bases. The CDR3 runs 15 residues. The CDR3: CASSPDGVLNSPLHF. CDR3 in DNA: TGCGCCAGCAGCCCGGACGGGGTTCTTAATTCACCCCTCCACTTT.

The chain links TRBV10-3 to TRBJ1-1; TRBD1 agrees at 7 bases. There are 15 residues in the CDR3. In germline, CDR1 is ENHRY, CDR2 SYGVKD. The V segment lost 3 bases and the J segment 1 base; nucleotides outside the gene matches: 5. For the CDR3, the DNA is TGTGCCATCAGTGATGAGGGGGCGCCGAACACTGAAGCTTTCTTT. Encoded protein: CAISDEGAPNTEAFF.

This chain uses TRBV5-5 with TRBJ1-1; unclear D gene. From germline, CDR1 is SGHKS and CDR2 YYEKEE (reference sequence). The V end was cut by 2 bases, the J end by 0 bases, with 8 bases between. The CDR3 runs to 14 residues. The CDR3 is CASSLGVMNTEAFF. CDR3 DNA sequence: TGTGCCAGCAGCTTAGGAGTCATGAACACTGAAGCTTTCTTT.

Only one count was recorded for this clone. This chain links TRBV5-1 with TRBJ1-6; TRBD1 is a possible D gene (5 bases). This CDR3 comprises 14 residues. Germline loops: CDR1 SGHRS, CDR2 YFSETQ. Trimming left V 2 bases short and J 6 bases short, with 9 bases between. The CDR3 region has the DNA TGCGCCAGCAGCTTTTCAGGGACTAATTCACCCCTCCACTTT. Its translation is CASSFSGTNSPLHF.

V usage is TRBV19 and J usage is TRBJ2-7; 9 bases are a match to TRBD2. The CDR3 consists of 15 residues. CDR1 and CDR2 from the germline V gene are LNHDA and SQIVND (reference sequence). V lost 4 bases, J lost 1 base, and 5 bases stayed unmatched. DNA for the CDR3: TGTGCCAGTAGTACTATAGCGGGAGTTTCCTACGAGCAGTACTTC. This codes for CASSTIAGVSYEQYF. The variable domain in full, completed from reference TRBV19 and TRBJ2-7, reads DGGITQSPKYLFRKEGQNVTLSCEQNLNHDAMYWYRQDPGQGLRLIYYSQIVNDFQKGDIAEGYSVSREKKESFPLTVTSAQKNPTAFYLCASSTIAGVSYEQYFGPGTRLTVT.

The V and J genes are TRBV19 and TRBJ2-2; 7 nucleotides match TRBD2. The germline gives CDR1 LNHDA, CDR2 SQIVND (reference sequence). The V segment lost 6 bases and the J segment 3 bases; nucleotides outside the gene matches: 7. This CDR3 has 15 residues. CDR3 sequence reads: CASRTSGAHTGELFF. For the CDR3, the DNA is TGTGCCAGTAGAACAAGCGGGGCGCACACCGGGGAGCTGTTTTTT.

This chain uses TRBV28 with TRBJ2-7, with 7 bases lining up with TRBD1. Germline V lookup: CDR1 MDHEN, CDR2 SYDVKM. The CDR3 sequence is 15 residues long. The junction had 8 bases not matched to a gene; V was cut back by 2 bases and J by 4 bases. The CDR3 loop is CASSLESVRGYEQYF. Written as DNA, the CDR3 is TGTGCCAGCAGTTTAGAATCGGTCAGGGGGTACGAGCAGTACTTC.

The gene calls are TRBV6-8 and TRBJ1-5, with unresolved D. CDR1 and CDR2 (germline): MNHGY, SAAAGT. The CDR3 runs 15 residues. The V end lost 5 bases, the J end lost 2 bases, and 13 bases lay between the germline ends. The CDR3 sequence is CASSLSRSCNQPQHF. The CDR3 nucleotides read TGTGCCAGCAGTCTCTCCAGATCCTGCAATCAGCCCCAGCATTTT.